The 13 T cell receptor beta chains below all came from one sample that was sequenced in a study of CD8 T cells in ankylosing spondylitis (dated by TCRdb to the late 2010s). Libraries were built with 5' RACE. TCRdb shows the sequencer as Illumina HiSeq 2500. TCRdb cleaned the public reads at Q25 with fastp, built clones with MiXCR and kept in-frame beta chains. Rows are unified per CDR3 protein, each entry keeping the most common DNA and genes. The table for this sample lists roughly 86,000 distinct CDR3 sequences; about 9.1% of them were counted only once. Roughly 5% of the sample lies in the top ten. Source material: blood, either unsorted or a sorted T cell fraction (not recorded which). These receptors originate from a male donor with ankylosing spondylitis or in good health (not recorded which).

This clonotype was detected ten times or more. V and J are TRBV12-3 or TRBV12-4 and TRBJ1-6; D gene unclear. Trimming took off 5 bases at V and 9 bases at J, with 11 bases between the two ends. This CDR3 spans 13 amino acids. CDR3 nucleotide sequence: TGTGCCAGCAGTGCCCGCAAGGCTTCACCCCTCCACTTT. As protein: CASSARKASPLHF.

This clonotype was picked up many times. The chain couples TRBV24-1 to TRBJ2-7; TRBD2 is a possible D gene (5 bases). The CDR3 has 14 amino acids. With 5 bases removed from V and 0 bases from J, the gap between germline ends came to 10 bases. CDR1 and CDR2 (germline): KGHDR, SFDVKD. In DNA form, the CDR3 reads TGTGCCACCAGTGCGGGATCGAGCTCCTACGAGCAGTACTTC. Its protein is CATSAGSSSYEQYF.

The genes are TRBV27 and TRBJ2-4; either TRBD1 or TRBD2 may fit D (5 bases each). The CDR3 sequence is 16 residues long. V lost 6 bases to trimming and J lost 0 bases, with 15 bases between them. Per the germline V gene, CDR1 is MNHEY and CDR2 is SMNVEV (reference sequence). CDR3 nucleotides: TGTGCCAGCAGCCCCGCCTCGGGACGAGCCAAAAACATTCAGTACTTC. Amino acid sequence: CASSPASGRAKNIQYF.

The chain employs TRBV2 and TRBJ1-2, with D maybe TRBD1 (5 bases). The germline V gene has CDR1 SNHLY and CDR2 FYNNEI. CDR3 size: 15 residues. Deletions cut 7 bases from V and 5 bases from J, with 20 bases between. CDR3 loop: CASTGAQGLGYGYTF. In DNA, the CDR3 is TGTGCCAGCACAGGCGCCCAGGGCTTGGGATATGGCTACACCTTC.

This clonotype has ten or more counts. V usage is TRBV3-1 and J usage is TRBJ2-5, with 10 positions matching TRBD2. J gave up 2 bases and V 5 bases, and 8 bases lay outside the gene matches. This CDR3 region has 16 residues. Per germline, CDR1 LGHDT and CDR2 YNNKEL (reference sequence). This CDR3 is CASSTRLAGWQETQYF. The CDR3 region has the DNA TGTGCCAGCAGCACACGACTAGCGGGTTGGCAAGAGACCCAGTACTTC.

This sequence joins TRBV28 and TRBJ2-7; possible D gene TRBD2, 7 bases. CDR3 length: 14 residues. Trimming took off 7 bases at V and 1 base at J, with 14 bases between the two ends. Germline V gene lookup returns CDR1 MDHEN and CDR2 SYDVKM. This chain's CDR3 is CASTRGGASYEQYF. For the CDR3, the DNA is TGTGCCAGCACGCGTGGGGGGGCATCCTACGAGCAGTACTTC. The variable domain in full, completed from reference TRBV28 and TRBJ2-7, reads DVKVTQSSRYLVKRTGEKVFLECVQDMDHENMFWYRQDPGLGLRLIYFSYDVKMKEKGDIPEGYSVSREKKERFSLILESASTNQTSMYLCASTRGGASYEQYFGPGTRLTVT.

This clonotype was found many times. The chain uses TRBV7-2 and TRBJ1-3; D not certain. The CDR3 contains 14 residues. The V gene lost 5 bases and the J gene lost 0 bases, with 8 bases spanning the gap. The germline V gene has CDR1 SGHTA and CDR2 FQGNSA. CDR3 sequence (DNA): TGTGCCAGCAGCCCTACCCTCTCTGGAAACACCATATATTTT. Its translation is CASSPTLSGNTIYF.

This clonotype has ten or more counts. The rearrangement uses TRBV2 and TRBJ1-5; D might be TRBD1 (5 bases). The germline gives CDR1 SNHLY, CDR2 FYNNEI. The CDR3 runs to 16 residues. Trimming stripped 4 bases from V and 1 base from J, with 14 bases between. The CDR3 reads CASSVQGARSNQPQHF. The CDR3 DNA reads TGTGCCAGCAGTGTTCAGGGAGCTAGGAGCAATCAGCCCCAGCATTTT. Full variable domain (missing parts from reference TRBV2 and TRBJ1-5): EPEVTQTPSHQVTQMGQEVILRCVPISNHLYFYWYRQILGQKVEFLVSFYNNEISEKSEIFDDQFSVERPDGSNFTLKIRSTKLEDSAMYFCASSVQGARSNQPQHFGDGTRLSIL.

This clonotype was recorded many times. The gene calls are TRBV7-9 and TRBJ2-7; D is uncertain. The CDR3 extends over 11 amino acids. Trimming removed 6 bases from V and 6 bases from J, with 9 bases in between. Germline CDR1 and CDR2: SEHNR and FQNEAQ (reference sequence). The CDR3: CASRLQIEQYF. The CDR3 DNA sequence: TGTGCCAGCAGACTCCAGATCGAGCAGTACTTC.

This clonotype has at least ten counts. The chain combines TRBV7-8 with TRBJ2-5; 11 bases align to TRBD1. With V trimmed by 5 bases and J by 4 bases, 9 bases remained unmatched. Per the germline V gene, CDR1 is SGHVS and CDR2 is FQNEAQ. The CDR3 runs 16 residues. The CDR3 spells CASSHRTGGTAETQYF. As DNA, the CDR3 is TGTGCCAGCAGCCATCGGACAGGGGGCACCGCAGAGACCCAGTACTTC. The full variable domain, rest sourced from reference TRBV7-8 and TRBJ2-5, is GAGVSQSPRYKVAKRGQDVALRCDPISGHVSLFWYQQALGQGPEFLTYFQNEAQLDKSGLPSDRFFAERPEGSVSTLKIQRTQQEDSAVYLCASSHRTGGTAETQYFGPGTRLLVL.

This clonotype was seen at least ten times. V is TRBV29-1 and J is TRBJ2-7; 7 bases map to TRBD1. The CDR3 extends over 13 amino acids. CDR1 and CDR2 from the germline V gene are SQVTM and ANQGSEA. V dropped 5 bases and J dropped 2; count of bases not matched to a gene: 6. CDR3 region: CSVKGTVPYEQYF. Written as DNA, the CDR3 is TGCAGCGTTAAAGGGACAGTACCCTACGAGCAGTACTTC.

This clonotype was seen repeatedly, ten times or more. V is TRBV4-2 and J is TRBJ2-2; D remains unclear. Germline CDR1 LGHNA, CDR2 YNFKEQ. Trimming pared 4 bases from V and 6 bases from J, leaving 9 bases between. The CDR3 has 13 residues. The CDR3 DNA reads TGTGCCAGCAGCCCTATCGGGCCCGGGGAGCTGTTTTTT. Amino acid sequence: CASSPIGPGELFF.

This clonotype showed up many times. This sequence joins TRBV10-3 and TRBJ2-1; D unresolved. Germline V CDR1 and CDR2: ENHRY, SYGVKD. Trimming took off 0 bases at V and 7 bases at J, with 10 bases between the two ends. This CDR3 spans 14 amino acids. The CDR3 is CAISESIGRNEQFF. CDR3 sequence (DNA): TGTGCCATCAGTGAGTCGATTGGAAGAAATGAGCAGTTCTTC.